This TCR beta chain was identified in a study of shared clonotypes between healthy human individuals. Overall study context: The donor group consisted of two women and a few men, aged 18 to 49. Study-level points and caveats: Relative to clonotypes present in all four donors, those not shared had lower generation probabilities.

Within Nashville, Tennessee resided all donors, each a Caucasian adult. Turning to this clone: The antigen is not known.

Measured with immunoSEQ multiplex PCR; TCRdb has only the in-frame clones, and not every one. This sample carries about 2.3 million clones, roughly 92% of them seen once, and the ten largest clones take around 0.38%. Material: naive CD4+ T cells from PBMCs. The subset is: CD45RA+ positively selected. The receptor was isolated from a man between 18 and 35 years old in good health. Some clones in this sample may be carry-over from other donors' samples.

CDR3 sequence (DNA): TGTGCCAGCAGCCATAATTTCGGACAGGGCGGGTACTTC. This translates into CASSHNFGQGGYF. The gene calls are TRBV28 and TRBJ2-5; 8 bases agree with TRBD1. The CDR3 is made up of 13 amino acids. Germline V gene lookup returns CDR1 MDHEN and CDR2 SYDVKM. Trimming took 6 bases from V and 13 from J; bases not matched to a gene: 13.